This T cell receptor (beta chain) was recovered during a study of technical replicates of blood from several donors. The assay was immunoSEQ multiplex PCR, and TCRdb's table has in-frame clones only and misses some. The sample consists of approximately 95,000 clones, approximately 96% of them appearing once. This TCR came from a human donor in good health. The sample comprised T cells isolated from PBMCs.

The CDR3 DNA follows: TGTGCCAGCTCACCAACGACTCCAGAGAGAGAGACCCAGTACTTC. It translates to CASSPTTPERETQYF. This chain links TRBV18 with TRBJ2-5; D is unresolved. Trimming took 2 bases from V and 4 from J, leaving 14 bases between them. Germline V gene data show CDR1 as KGHSH and CDR2 as LQKENI. The length of the CDR3 is 15 residues.